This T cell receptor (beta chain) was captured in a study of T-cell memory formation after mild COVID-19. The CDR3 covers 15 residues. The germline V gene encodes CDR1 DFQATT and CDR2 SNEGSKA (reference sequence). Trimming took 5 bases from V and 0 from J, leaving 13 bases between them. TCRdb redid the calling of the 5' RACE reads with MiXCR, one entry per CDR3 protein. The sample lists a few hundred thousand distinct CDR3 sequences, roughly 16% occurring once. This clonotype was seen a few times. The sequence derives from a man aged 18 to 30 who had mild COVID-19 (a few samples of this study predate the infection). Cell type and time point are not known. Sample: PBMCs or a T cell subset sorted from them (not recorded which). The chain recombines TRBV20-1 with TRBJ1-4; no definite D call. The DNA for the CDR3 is TGCAGTGCTCTTGGGGATGGGTCAACTAATGAAAAACTGTTTTTT. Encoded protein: CSALGDGSTNEKLFF.